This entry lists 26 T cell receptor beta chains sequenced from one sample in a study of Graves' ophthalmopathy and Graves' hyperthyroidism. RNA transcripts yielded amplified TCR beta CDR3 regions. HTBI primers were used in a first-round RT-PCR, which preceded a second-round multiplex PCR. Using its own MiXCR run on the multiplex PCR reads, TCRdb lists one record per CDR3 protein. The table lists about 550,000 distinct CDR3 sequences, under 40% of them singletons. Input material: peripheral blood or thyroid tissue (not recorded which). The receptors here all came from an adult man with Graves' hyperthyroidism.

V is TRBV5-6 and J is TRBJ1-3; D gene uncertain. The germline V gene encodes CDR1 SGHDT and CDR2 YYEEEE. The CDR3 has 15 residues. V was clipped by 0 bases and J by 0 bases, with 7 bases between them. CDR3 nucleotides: TGTGCCAGCAGCTTGGCCACAGCCTCTGGAAACACCATATATTTT. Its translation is CASSLATASGNTIYF.

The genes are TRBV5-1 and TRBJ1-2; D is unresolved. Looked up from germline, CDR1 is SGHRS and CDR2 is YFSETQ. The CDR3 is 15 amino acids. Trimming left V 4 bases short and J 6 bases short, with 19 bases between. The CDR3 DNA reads TGCGCCAGCAGCCAGACGGACGGGAGTTTTCATGGCTACACCTTC. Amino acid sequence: CASSQTDGSFHGYTF.

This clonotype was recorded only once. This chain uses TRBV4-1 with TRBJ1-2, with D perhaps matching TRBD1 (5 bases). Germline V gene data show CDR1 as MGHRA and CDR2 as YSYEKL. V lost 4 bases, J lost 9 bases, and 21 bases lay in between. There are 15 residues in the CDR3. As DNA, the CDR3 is TGCGCCAGCAGCCTCTTAGCCCAGGGTACTATGCGCTACACCTTC. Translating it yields CASSLLAQGTMRYTF.

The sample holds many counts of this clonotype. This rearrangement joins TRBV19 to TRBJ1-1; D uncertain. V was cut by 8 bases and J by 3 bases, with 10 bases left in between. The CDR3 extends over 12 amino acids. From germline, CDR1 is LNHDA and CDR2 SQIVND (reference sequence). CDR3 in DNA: TGTGCCAGTGTGGACCTTTACACTGAAGCTTTCTTT. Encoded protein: CASVDLYTEAFF. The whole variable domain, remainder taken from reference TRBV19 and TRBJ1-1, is DGGITQSPKYLFRKEGQNVTLSCEQNLNHDAMYWYRQDPGQGLRLIYYSQIVNDFQKGDIAEGYSVSREKKESFPLTVTSAQKNPTAFYLCASVDLYTEAFFGQGTRLTVV.

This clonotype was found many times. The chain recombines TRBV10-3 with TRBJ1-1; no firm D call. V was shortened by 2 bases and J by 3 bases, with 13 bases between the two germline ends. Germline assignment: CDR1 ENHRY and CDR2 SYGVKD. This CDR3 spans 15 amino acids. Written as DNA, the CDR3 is TGTGCCATCAGTGAGAAAGGCAACCTACACACTGAAGCTTTCTTT. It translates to CAISEKGNLHTEAFF.

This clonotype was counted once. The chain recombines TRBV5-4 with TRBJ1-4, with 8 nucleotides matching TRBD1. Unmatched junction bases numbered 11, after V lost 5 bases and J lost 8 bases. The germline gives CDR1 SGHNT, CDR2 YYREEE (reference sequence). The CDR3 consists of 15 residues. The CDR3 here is CASRYRGTGYEKLFF. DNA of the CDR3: TGTGCCAGCAGGTACCGTGGGACAGGTTACGAAAAACTGTTTTTT.

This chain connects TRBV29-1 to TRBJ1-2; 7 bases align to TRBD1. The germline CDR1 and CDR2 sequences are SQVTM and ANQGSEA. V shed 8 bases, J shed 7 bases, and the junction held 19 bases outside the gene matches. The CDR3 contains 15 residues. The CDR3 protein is CSYSGRAGGLRGYTF. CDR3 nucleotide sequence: TGCAGCTACTCAGGTCGGGCAGGGGGACTGCGTGGCTACACCTTC.

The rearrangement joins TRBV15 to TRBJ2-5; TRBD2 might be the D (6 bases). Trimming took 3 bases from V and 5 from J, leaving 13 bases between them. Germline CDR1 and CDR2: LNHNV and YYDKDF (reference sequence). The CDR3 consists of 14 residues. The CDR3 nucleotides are TGTGCCACCAGCAGTTTCCGGGGGAGGGAGACCCAGTACTTC. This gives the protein CATSSFRGRETQYF.

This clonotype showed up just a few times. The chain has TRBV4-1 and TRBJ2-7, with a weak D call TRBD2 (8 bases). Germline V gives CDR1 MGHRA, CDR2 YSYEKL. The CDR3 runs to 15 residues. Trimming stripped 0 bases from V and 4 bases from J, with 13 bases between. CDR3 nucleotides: TGCGCCAGCAGCCAAGAACAGGGGACTAGTTACGAGCAGTACTTC. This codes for CASSQEQGTSYEQYF.

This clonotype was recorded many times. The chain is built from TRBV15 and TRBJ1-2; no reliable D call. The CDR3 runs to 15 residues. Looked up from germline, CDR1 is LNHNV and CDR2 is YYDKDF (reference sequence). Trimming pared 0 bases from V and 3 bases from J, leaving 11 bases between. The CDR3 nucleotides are TGTGCCACCAGCAGAGATAGGCGGGATTACTATGGCTACACCTTC. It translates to CATSRDRRDYYGYTF.

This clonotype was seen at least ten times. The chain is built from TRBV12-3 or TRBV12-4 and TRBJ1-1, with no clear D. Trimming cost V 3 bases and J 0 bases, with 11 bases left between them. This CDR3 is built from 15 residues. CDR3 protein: CASSFKSPVNTEAFF. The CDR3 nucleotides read TGTGCCAGCAGTTTTAAGTCCCCAGTGAACACTGAAGCTTTCTTT.

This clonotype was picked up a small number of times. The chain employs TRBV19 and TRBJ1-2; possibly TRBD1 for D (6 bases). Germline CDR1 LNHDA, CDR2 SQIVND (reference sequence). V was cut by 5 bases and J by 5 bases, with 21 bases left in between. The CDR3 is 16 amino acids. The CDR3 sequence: CASSPAGKQGVYGYTF. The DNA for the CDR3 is TGTGCCAGTAGTCCGGCGGGGAAACAGGGAGTATATGGCTACACCTTC.

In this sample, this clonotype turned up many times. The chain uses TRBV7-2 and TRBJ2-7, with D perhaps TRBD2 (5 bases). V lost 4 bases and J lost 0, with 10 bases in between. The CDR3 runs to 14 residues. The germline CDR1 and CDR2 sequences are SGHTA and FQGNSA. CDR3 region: CASSSSRDSYEQYF. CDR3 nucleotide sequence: TGTGCCAGCAGCTCGAGCCGGGACTCCTACGAGCAGTACTTC. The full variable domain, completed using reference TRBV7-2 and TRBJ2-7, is GAGVSQSPSNKVTEKGKDVELRCDPISGHTALYWYRQSLGQGLEFLIYFQGNSAPDKSGLPSDRFSAERTGGSVSTLTIQRTQQEDSAVYLCASSSSRDSYEQYFGPGTRLTVT.

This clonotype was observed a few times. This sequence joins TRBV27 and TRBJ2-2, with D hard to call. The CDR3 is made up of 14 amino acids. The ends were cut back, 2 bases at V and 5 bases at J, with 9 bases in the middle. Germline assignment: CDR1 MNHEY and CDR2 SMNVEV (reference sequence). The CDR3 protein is CASSLLVGTGELFF. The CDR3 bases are TGTGCCAGCAGTTTACTTGTAGGGACCGGGGAGCTGTTTTTT.

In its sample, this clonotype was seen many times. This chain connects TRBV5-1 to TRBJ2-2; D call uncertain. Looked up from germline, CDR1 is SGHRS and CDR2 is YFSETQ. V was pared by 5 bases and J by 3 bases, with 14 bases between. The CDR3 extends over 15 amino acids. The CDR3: CASSYGFMDTGELFF. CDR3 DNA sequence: TGCGCCAGCAGTTACGGGTTTATGGACACCGGGGAGCTGTTTTTT.

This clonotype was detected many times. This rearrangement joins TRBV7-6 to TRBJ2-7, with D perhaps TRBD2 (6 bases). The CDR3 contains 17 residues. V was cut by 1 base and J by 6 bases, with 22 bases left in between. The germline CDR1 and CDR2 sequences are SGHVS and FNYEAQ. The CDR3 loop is CASSLGPAAGRAGEQYF. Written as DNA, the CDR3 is TGTGCCAGCAGCTTAGGCCCCGCCGCGGGGAGAGCCGGCGAGCAGTACTTC.

The CDR3 DNA reads as TGTGCCAGCAGCTTGCAAGGGGCCACAGATACGCGGTACTTC. This encodes CASSLQGATDTRYF. The V and J genes are TRBV5-6 and TRBJ2-5; perhaps TRBD1 as D (5 bases). Trimming removed 1 base at V and 13 bases at J, with 20 bases between. The germline CDR1 and CDR2 sequences are SGHDT and YYEEEE. CDR3 length: 14 amino acids.

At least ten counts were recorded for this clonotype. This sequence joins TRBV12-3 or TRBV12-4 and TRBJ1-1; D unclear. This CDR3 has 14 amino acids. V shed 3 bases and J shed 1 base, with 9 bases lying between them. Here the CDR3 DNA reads TGTGCCAGCAGTTTTGGGCATACGAACACTGAAGCTTTCTTT. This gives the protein CASSFGHTNTEAFF.

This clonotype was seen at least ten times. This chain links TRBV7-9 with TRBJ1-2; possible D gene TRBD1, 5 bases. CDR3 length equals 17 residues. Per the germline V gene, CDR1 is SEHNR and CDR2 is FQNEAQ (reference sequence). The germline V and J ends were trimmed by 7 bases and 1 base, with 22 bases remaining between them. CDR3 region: CASTKSPLVGGNYGYTF. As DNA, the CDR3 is TGTGCCAGCACCAAATCACCGTTGGTGGGGGGTAACTATGGCTACACCTTC. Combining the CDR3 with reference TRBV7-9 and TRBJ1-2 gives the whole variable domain DTGVSQNPRHKITKRGQNVTFRCDPISEHNRLYWYRQTLGQGPEFLTYFQNEAQLEKSRLLSDRFSAERPKGSFSTLEIQRTEQGDSAMYLCASTKSPLVGGNYGYTFGSGTRLTVV.

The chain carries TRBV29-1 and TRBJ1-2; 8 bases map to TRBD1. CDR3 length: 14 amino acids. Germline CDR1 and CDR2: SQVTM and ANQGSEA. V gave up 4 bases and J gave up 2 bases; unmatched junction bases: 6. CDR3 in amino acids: CSVGTGRENYGYTF. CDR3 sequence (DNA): TGCAGCGTTGGGACAGGGCGCGAGAACTATGGCTACACCTTC.

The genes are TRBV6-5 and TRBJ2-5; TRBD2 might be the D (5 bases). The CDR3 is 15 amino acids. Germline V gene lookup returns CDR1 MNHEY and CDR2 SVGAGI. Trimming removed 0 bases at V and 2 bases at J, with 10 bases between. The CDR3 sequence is CASSYSPGLQETQYF. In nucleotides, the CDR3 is TGTGCCAGCAGTTACTCTCCGGGGTTACAAGAGACCCAGTACTTC.

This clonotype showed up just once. CDR3 nucleotide sequence: TGTGCCAGCAGTTGGTCACAAGAGACCCAGTACTTC. It codes for CASSWSQETQYF. The chain joins TRBV13 to TRBJ2-5; D is uncertain. Trimming removed 6 bases from V and 2 bases from J, with 7 bases in between. Germline values: CDR1 PRHDT, CDR2 FYEKMQ (reference sequence). This CDR3 contains 12 residues. Looking up the rest from reference TRBV13 and TRBJ2-5 gives the full variable domain: AAGVIQSPRHLIKEKRETATLKCYPIPRHDTVYWYQQGPGQDPQFLISFYEKMQSDKGSIPDRFSAQQFSDYHSELNMSSLELGDSALYFCASSWSQETQYFGPGTRLLVL.

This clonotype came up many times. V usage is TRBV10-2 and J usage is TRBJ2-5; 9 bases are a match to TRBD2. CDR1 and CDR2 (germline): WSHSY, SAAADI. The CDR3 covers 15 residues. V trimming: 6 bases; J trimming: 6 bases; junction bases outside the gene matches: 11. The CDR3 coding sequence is TGCGCCAGCAGCTCTCCTGCGGGGGGGCAGAAGACCCAGTACTTC. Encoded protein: CASSSPAGGQKTQYF.

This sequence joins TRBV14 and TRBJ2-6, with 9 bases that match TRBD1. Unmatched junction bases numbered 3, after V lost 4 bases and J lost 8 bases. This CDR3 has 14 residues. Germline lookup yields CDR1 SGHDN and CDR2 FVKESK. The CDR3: CASSPGTGTNVLTF. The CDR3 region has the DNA TGTGCCAGCAGCCCCGGGACAGGGACCAACGTCCTGACTTTC.

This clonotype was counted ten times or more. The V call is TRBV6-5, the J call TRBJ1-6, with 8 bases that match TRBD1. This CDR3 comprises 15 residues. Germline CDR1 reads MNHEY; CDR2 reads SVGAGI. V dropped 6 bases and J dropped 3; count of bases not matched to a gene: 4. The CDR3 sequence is CASRMTGDYNSPLHF. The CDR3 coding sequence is TGTGCCAGCAGGATGACAGGGGACTATAATTCACCCCTCCACTTT.

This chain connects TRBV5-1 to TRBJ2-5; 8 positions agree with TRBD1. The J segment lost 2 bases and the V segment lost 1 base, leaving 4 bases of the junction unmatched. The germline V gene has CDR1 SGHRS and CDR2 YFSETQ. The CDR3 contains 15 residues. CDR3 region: CASSLTGGGQETQYF. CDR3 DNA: TGCGCCAGCAGCTTGACAGGGGGAGGTCAAGAGACCCAGTACTTC.